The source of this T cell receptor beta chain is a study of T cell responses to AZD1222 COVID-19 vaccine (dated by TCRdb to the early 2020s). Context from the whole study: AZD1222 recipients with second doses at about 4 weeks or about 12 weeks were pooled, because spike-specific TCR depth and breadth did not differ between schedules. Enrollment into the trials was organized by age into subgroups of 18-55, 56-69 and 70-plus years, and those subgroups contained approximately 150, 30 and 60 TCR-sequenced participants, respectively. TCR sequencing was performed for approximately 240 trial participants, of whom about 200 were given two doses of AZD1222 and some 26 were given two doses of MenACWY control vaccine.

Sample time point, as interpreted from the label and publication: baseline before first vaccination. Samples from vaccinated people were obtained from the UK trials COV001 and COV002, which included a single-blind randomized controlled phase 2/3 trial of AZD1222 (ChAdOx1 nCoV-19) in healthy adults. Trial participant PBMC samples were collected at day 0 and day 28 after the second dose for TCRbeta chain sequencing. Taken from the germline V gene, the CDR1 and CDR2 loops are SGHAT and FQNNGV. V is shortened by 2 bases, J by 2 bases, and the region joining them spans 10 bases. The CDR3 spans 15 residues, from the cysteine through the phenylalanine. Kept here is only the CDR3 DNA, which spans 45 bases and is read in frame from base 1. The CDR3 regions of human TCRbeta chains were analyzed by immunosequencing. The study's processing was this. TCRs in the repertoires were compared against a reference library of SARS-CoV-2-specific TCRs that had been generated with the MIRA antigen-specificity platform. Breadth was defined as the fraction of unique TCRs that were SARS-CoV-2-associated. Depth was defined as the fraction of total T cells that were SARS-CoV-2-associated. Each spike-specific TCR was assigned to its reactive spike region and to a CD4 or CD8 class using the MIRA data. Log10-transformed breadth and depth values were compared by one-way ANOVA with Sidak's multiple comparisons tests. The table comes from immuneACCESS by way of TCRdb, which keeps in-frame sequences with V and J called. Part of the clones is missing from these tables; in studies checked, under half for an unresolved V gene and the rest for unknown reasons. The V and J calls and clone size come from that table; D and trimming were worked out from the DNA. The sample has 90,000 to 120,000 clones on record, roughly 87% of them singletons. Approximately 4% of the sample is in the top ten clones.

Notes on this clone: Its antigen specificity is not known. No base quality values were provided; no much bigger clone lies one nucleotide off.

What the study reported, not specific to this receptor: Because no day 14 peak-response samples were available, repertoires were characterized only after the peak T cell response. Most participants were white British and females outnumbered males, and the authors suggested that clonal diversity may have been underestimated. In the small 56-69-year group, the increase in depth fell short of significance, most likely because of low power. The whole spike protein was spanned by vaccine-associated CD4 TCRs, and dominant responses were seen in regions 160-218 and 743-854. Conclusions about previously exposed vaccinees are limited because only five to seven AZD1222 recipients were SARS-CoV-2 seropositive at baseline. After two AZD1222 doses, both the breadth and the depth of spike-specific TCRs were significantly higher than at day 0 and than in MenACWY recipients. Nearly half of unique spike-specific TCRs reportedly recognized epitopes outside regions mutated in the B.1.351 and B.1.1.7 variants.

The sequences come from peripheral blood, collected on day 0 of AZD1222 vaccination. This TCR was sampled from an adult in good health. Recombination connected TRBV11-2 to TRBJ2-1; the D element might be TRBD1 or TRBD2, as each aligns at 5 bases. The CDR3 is CASSLLGVPYNEQFF. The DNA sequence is TGTGCCAGCAGCTTATTGGGGGTACCCTACAATGAGCAGTTCTTC.